A selection of T cell receptor beta chains follows, all from one sample in a study of molecular identifiers for immune sequencing clone quantification. Each CDR3 protein is one row after TCRdb ran MiXCR on the PCR reads. The sample includes around 480,000 distinct CDR3 sequences, less than 30% of them seen just once. The specimen sequenced was naive CD8+ T cells from blood, with Jurkat cell RNA spiked in. These TCRs come from a human donor in good health. Some libraries in this study had Jurkat cell RNA spiked in. CDR3s leave out the opening cysteine and the closing phenylalanine or tryptophan.

v_gene	j_gene	CDR3aa
TRBV7-9	TRBJ1-5	ASSPGVNEPEH
TRBV20-1	TRBJ1-4	SAREERTVWGEKLF
TRBV7-9	TRBJ2-5	ASSLGHQETRY
TRBV29-1	TRBJ2-3	SVPGGTFRDTQY
TRBV3-1	TRBJ2-6	ASSQNLWQGAGSGANVLT
TRBV5-5	TRBJ2-7	ASSVTGAYEQY
TRBV7-9	TRBJ2-2	ASSPRTQLGELF
TRBV27	TRBJ1-5	ASSLSENQPQH
TRBV28	TRBJ1-4	ASSHRQVNEKPF
TRBV29-1	TRBJ2-4	SVDSGADKNIQY
TRBV20-1	TRBJ2-1	SARTLRGQGMDEQF
TRBV29-1	TRBJ2-5	SASGAEGAQY
TRBV30	TRBJ2-7	AWGAGVSYEQY
TRBV12-3/TRBV12-4	TRBJ2-3	ASSIDPRDTQY
TRBV12-3/TRBV12-4	TRBJ2-3	ASSSPLAGGSTDTQY
TRBV7-6	TRBJ2-7	ASSDDSYEQY
TRBV6-5	TRBJ1-1	ASTNGGTEAF
TRBV7-6	TRBJ1-5	ASSLTAYSNQPQH
TRBV4-3	TRBJ2-1	ASSQEGGYEQF
TRBV11-2	TRBJ2-3	ASSTRTSGSITDTQY
TRBV5-1	TRBJ2-7	ASSPGDTGYEQY
TRBV12-3/TRBV12-4	TRBJ2-2	AGSFGGGSNTGELF
TRBV19	TRBJ1-5	ASGKGQGVNQPQH
TRBV20-1	TRBJ2-7	SARGTGEYEQY
TRBV12-3/TRBV12-4	TRBJ2-7	ASSLGTGRAWGLYEQY
TRBV29-1	TRBJ2-5	SVPPQGKETQY
TRBV27	TRBJ1-2	ASSLAGGEVGYT
TRBV5-1	TRBJ2-1	ASSFGLGKLKDEQF
TRBV19	TRBJ2-1	ASTSVRGSYNEQF
TRBV29-1	TRBJ2-2	SVGTANTGERF
TRBV20-1	TRBJ2-7	SAGDRGTYEQY
TRBV6-2/TRBV6-3	TRBJ2-7	ASTQGTYEQY
TRBV14	TRBJ1-6	ASSPSGSYNSPLH
TRBV19	TRBJ2-7	ASSMGYEQY
TRBV6-1	TRBJ2-4	ASSEGDRRKNIQY
TRBV28	TRBJ2-1	ASSNRDLYNEQF
TRBV20-1	TRBJ2-5	SARDEGGTGVEETQY
TRBV4-1	TRBJ1-6	ASRQDLIRANSPLH
TRBV6-1	TRBJ2-7	ASRLAGAIEQY
TRBV12-3/TRBV12-4	TRBJ1-2	ASSPLLELYGYT
TRBV5-1	TRBJ2-7	ASSFRQGPAYEQY
TRBV6-1	TRBJ2-7	ASSESPDRSYEQY
TRBV20-1	TRBJ1-2	SAESPGQISNYGYT
TRBV27	TRBJ2-1	ASRLPSGGTYNEQF
TRBV2	TRBJ2-3	ASSGLAGGPHPTDTQY